Below, 21 T cell receptor beta chains from the same sample are listed, as sequenced in a study of control samples from healthy donors and cancer patients (TCRdb year 2020). Receptors were amplified or captured by the immunoSEQ multiplex PCR assay. TCRdb limited this immuneACCESS table to in-frame rearrangements with V and J called. A share of clones is missing; checked studies link under half to unresolved V genes, and the rest is unexplained. The table for this sample lists around 100,000 clones; around 89% of them were counted only once. The ten top clones hold roughly 7.7% of the sample. Sequenced: blood. All receptors derive from a man aged 25 to 40 in good health.

This clone was observed a single time. The V call is TRBV5-1, the J call TRBJ2-1; D possibly corresponds to TRBD2 (5 bases). V was pared by 5 bases and J by 0 bases, with 9 bases between. CDR3 length: 14 residues. The germline CDR1 and CDR2 sequences are SGHRS and YFSETQ. Written as DNA, the CDR3 is TGCGCCAGCAGATATACTAGCTCCTACAATGAGCAGTTCTTC. It encodes CASRYTSSYNEQFF.

V is TRBV3-1 (or the pseudogene TRBV3-2) and J is TRBJ2-1; D is uncertain. Trimming removed 5 bases from V and 10 bases from J, with 15 bases in between. Germline loops: CDR1 LGHDT, CDR2 YNNKEL (reference sequence). The CDR3 sequence is 13 residues long. The CDR3 reads CASSSPGSDEQFF. The CDR3 coding sequence is TGTGCCAGCAGCTCTCCTGGATCTGACGAGCAGTTCTTC.

J is TRBJ1-1 and V is TRBV19; D not resolved. V was cut by 7 bases and J by 7 bases, with 13 bases left in between. Germline V gives CDR1 LNHDA, CDR2 SQIVND (reference sequence). This CDR3 has 12 residues. CDR3 sequence (DNA): TGTGCCAGTATCGGGAGGTGGGATGAAGCTTTCTTT. This translates into CASIGRWDEAFF. The whole variable domain, remainder taken from reference TRBV19 and TRBJ1-1, is DGGITQSPKYLFRKEGQNVTLSCEQNLNHDAMYWYRQDPGQGLRLIYYSQIVNDFQKGDIAEGYSVSREKKESFPLTVTSAQKNPTAFYLCASIGRWDEAFFGQGTRLTVV.

This chain connects TRBV19 to TRBJ1-2, with no clear D. V shed 3 bases and J shed 7 bases, with 9 bases lying between them. Germline lookup yields CDR1 LNHDA and CDR2 SQIVND (reference sequence). CDR3 length: 12 amino acids. The CDR3 sequence: CASSMERAGYTF. The CDR3 nucleotides read TGTGCCAGTAGTATGGAAAGGGCTGGCTACACCTTC.

As regards this clone: The sample holds other DNA sequences that translate to the same CDR3. This rearrangement joins TRBV5-1 to TRBJ1-1, with D tentatively TRBD1 (6 bases). This CDR3 contains 13 residues. Germline-derived CDR1 and CDR2 are SGHRS and YFSETQ. The ends were cut back, 4 bases at V and 4 bases at J, with 11 bases in the middle. CDR3 residues: CASSLQGGTEAFF. In DNA form, the CDR3 reads TGCGCCAGCAGCCTACAAGGGGGCACTGAAGCTTTCTTT. The full variable domain, in which reference TRBV5-1 and TRBJ1-1 provide the parts outside the CDR3, is KAGVTQTPRYLIKTRGQQVTLSCSPISGHRSVSWYQQTPGQGLQFLFEYFSETQRNKGNFPGRFSGRQFSNSRSEMNVSTLELGDSALYLCASSLQGGTEAFFGQGTRLTVV.

The table lists this clone with a few counts. The CDR3, as DNA: TGTGCCAGCAGTCGAAGAACACCAAACTATGGCTACACCTTC. It codes for CASSRRTPNYGYTF. This chain uses TRBV2 with TRBJ1-2; D unclear. There are 14 residues in the CDR3. The V gene lost 5 bases and the J gene lost 2 bases, with 12 bases spanning the gap. Germline CDR1 reads SNHLY; CDR2 reads FYNNEI.

This chain links TRBV6-6 with TRBJ1-5, with D uncertain. V lost 5 bases, J lost 0 bases, and 5 bases lay in between. This CDR3 spans 13 amino acids. Germline V lookup: CDR1 MNHNY, CDR2 SVGAGI (reference sequence). CDR3 protein: CASSQISNQPQHF. CDR3 DNA: TGTGCCAGCAGTCAGATTAGCAATCAGCCCCAGCATTTT.

The rearrangement uses TRBV5-1 and TRBJ2-1; 8 bases align to TRBD1. Trimming took 4 bases from V and 6 from J; bases not matched to a gene: 9. Germline V CDR1 and CDR2: SGHRS, YFSETQ. The CDR3 spans 15 residues. CDR3 in DNA: TGCGCCAGCAGCATCACAGGGGGATCAGGCAATGAGCAGTTCTTC. Translated: CASSITGGSGNEQFF.

The chain couples TRBV30 to TRBJ1-1, with D tentatively TRBD1 (6 bases). CDR3 size: 13 residues. Trimming pared 3 bases from V and 4 bases from J, leaving 12 bases between. Germline V gene lookup returns CDR1 GTSNPN and CDR2 SVGIG (reference sequence). This CDR3 reads CAWSNRVATEAFF. The DNA of the CDR3 is TGTGCCTGGAGCAACAGGGTTGCCACTGAAGCTTTCTTT.

The chain joins TRBV15 to TRBJ1-5; D gene uncertain. V lost 0 bases and J lost 4, with 10 bases in between. The germline V gene encodes CDR1 LNHNV and CDR2 YYDKDF (reference sequence). CDR3 length: 15 amino acids. This CDR3 reads CATSRDLAGNQPQHF. The CDR3 DNA is TGTGCCACCAGCAGAGATCTGGCGGGAAATCAGCCCCAGCATTTT.

This rearrangement joins TRBV29-1 to TRBJ2-7; a weak D match, TRBD2 (5 bases). With 3 bases removed from V and 0 bases from J, the gap between germline ends came to 9 bases. The CDR3 is made up of 13 amino acids. CDR1 and CDR2 (germline): SQVTM, ANQGSEA. The CDR3 sequence: CSVEWESSYEQYF. CDR3 bases: TGCAGCGTTGAGTGGGAGAGCTCCTACGAGCAGTACTTC.

J is TRBJ2-7 and V is TRBV6-6; 10 bases agree with TRBD1. Germline loops: CDR1 MNHNY, CDR2 SVGAGI (reference sequence). CDR3 length: 16 residues. Trimming at V came to 5 bases and at J to 4 bases, leaving 11 bases not matched to a gene. CDR3 region: CASSQRSGTGVYEQYF. CDR3 DNA sequence: TGTGCCAGCAGTCAGCGGTCCGGGACAGGGGTATACGAGCAGTACTTC.

This clone was observed once. The chain recombines TRBV6-1 with TRBJ2-2; D may be TRBD1 or TRBD2 (6 bases each). The CDR3 extends over 16 amino acids. The V gene's germline CDR1 is MNHNS and CDR2 SASEGT. V dropped 4 bases and J dropped 5 bases, with 17 bases sitting between them. The DNA of the CDR3 is TGTGCCAGCAGTGGTGTAGGGGGGCGTTCTACCGGGGAGCTGTTTTTT. Translated: CASSGVGGRSTGELFF.

The rearrangement links TRBV7-2 to TRBJ1-2; D may be TRBD1 (6 bases). CDR3 length: 16 residues. V dropped 5 bases and J dropped 2 bases, with 18 bases sitting between them. CDR1 is SGHTA and CDR2 is FQGNSA in the germline V gene. This CDR3 is CASSPSSWTVNYGYTF. The CDR3 DNA follows: TGTGCCAGCAGCCCGTCAAGCTGGACAGTAAACTATGGCTACACCTTC.

The chain carries TRBV6-5 and TRBJ1-6, with 10 bases matching TRBD1. The CDR3 is made up of 14 amino acids. From germline, CDR1 is MNHEY and CDR2 SVGAGI. The junction had 10 bases not matched to a gene; V was cut back by 10 bases and J by 10 bases. CDR3 region: CATRPGQGKSPLHF. Here the CDR3 DNA reads TGTGCCACCCGACCGGGACAGGGGAAGTCACCCCTCCACTTT.

This clone came up once. This rearrangement joins TRBV6-2 or TRBV6-3 to TRBJ2-2; 7 bases are shared with TRBD1. Germline CDR1 MNHEY, CDR2 SVGEGT. This CDR3 comprises 15 residues. V gave up 4 bases and J gave up 1 base; unmatched junction bases: 3. CDR3 amino acids: CASSSYRGNTGELFF. Written as DNA, the CDR3 is TGTGCCAGCAGTTCTTACAGGGGGAACACCGGGGAGCTGTTTTTT.

In its sample, this clone was seen once. The chain links TRBV27 to TRBJ1-5, with D unresolved. CDR1 MNHEY and CDR2 SMNVEV come from the germline V gene (reference sequence). Trimming cost V 2 bases and J 4 bases, with 9 bases left between them. CDR3 size: 14 residues. The CDR3 spells CASSLAGTNQPQHF. As DNA, the CDR3 is TGTGCCAGCAGTTTAGCAGGCACAAATCAGCCCCAGCATTTT.

The chain recombines TRBV10-3 with TRBJ2-5; 7 bases match TRBD2. V lost 9 bases and J lost 5; bases outside the gene matches: 12. The germline gives CDR1 ENHRY, CDR2 SYGVKD. The CDR3 runs to 14 residues. The CDR3 DNA is TGTGCCATGTCAGCGGGACGCGGTGATGAGACCCAGTACTTC. This translates into CAMSAGRGDETQYF.

The chain combines TRBV2 with TRBJ1-2; TRBD1 matches at 7 bases. V lost 6 bases and J lost 8; bases outside the gene matches: 12. Germline V CDR1 and CDR2: SNHLY, FYNNEI. The CDR3 length is 14 residues. CDR3 nucleotide sequence: TGTGCCAGCAGACCTGACAGGGTCGGGGGCGGCTACACCTTC. The encoded protein is CASRPDRVGGGYTF.

The CDR3 DNA follows: TGTGCCTGGAGTCCTCTCTACTATGGCTACACCTTC. Its translation is CAWSPLYYGYTF. The J gene is TRBJ1-2, the V gene TRBV30, with no clear D. Deletions cut 2 bases from V and 3 bases from J, with 7 bases between. CDR1 and CDR2 from the germline V gene are GTSNPN and SVGIG (reference sequence). This CDR3 comprises 12 residues.

The gene calls are TRBV30 and TRBJ1-2; TRBD1 is a possible D gene (5 bases). Germline-derived CDR1 and CDR2 are GTSNPN and SVGIG (reference sequence). The ends were cut back, 1 base at V and 4 bases at J, with 10 bases in the middle. The CDR3 extends over 13 amino acids. CDR3 nucleotides: TGTGCCTGGAGTGCAGGGTACCTCTATGGCTACACCTTC. Its protein is CAWSAGYLYGYTF.